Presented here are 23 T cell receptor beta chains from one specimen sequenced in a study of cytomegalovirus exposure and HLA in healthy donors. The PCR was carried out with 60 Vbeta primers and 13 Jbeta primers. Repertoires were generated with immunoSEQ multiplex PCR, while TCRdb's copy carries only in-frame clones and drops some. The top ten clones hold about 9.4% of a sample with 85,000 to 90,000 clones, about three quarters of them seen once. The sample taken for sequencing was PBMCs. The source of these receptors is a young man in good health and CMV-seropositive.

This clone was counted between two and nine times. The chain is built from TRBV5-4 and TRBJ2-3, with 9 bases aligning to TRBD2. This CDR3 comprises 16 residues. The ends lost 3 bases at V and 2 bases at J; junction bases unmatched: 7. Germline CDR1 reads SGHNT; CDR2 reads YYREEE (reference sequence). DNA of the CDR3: TGTGCCAGCAGCTGGAATAGCGGGGGCCTCACAGATACGCAGTATTTT. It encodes CASSWNSGGLTDTQYF. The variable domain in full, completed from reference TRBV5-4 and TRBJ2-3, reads ETGVTQSPTHLIKTRGQQVTLRCSSQSGHNTVSWYQQALGQGPQFIFQYYREEENGRGNFPPRFSGLQFPNYSSELNVNALELDDSALYLCASSWNSGGLTDTQYFGPGTRLTVL.

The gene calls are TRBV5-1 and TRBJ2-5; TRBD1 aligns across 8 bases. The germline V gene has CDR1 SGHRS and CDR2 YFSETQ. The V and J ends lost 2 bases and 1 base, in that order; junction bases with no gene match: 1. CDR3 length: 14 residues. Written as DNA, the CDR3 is TGCGCCAGCAGCTTCCAGGGGGCCCAAGAGACCCAGTACTTC. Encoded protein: CASSFQGAQETQYF.

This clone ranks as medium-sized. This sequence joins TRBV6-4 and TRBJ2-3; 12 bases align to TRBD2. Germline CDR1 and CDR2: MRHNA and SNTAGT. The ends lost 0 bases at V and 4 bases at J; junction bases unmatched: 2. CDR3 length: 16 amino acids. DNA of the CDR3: TGTGCCAGCAGTGACTCGTCTAGCGGGGGGGCAGATACGCAGTATTTT. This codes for CASSDSSSGGADTQYF.

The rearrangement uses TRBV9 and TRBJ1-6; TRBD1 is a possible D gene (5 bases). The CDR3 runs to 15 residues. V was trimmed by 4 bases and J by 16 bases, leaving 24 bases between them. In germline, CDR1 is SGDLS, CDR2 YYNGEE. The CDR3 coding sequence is TGTGCCAGCAGCTCAGACTCGTCGGGGGACTATGGTCTCCACTTT. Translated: CASSSDSSGDYGLHF. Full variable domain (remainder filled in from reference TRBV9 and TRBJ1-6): DSGVTQTPKHLITATGQRVTLRCSPRSGDLSVYWYQQSLDQGLQFLIQYYNGEERAKGNILERFSAQQFPDLHSELNLSSLELGDSALYFCASSSDSSGDYGLHFGNGTRLTVT.

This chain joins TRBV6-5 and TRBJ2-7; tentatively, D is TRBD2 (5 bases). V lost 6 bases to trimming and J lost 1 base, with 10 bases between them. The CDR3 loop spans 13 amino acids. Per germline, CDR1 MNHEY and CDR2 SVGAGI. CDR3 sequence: CASSRGLSYEQYF. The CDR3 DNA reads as TGTGCCAGCAGCCGGGGTTTATCCTACGAGCAGTACTTC.

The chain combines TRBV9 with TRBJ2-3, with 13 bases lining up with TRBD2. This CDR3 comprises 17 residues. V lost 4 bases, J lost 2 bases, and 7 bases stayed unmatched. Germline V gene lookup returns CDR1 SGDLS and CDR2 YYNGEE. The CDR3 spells CASSPEGTSGTTDTQYF. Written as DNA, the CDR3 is TGTGCCAGCAGCCCAGAAGGGACTAGCGGGACCACAGATACGCAGTATTTT.

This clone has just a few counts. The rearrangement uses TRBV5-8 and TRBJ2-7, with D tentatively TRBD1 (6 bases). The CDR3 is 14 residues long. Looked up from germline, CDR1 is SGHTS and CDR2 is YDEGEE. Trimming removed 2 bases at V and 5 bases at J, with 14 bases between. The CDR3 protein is CASSLYRDLDEQYF. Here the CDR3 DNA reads TGTGCCAGCAGCTTATACAGGGATCTGGACGAGCAGTACTTC.

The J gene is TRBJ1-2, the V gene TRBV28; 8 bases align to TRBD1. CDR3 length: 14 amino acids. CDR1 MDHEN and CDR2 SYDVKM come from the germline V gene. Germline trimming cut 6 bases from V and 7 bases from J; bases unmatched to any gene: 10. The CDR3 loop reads CASSLGQGGRGYTF. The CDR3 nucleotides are TGTGCCAGCAGCCTAGGACAGGGTGGTCGTGGCTACACCTTC.

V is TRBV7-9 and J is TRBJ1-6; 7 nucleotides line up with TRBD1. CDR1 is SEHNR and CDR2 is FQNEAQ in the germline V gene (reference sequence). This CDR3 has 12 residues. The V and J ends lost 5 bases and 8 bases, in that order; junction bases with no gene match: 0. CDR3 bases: TGTGCCAGCAGCCAGGGGGATTCACCCCTCCACTTT. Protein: CASSQGDSPLHF.

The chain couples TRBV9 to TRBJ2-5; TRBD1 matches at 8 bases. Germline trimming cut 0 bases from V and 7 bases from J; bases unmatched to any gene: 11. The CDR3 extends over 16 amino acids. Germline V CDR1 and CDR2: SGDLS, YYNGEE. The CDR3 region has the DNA TGTGCCAGCAGCGTAGGTTGGGACAGGAGGTCCGCGACCCAGTACTTC. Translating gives CASSVGWDRRSATQYF.

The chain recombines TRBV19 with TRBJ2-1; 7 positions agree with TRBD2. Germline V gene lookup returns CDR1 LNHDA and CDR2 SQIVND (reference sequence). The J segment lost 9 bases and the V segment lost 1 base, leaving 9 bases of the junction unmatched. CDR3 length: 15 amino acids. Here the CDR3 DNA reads TGTGCCAGTAGTATAGGCGGGGGAGCCAGTCCTGAGCAGTTCTTC. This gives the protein CASSIGGGASPEQFF.

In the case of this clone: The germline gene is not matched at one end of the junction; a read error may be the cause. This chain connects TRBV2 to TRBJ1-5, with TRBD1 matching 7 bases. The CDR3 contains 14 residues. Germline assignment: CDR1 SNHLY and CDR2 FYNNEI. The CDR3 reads CATSRTGLNQPQHF. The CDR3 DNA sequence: TGTGCCACCAGTAGGACAGGCCTCAATCAGCCCCAGCATTTT.

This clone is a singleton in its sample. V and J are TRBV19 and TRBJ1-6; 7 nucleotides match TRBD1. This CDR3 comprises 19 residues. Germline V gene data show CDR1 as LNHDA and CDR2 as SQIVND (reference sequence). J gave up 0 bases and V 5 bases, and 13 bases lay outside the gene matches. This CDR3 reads CASSVSRVQGSSYNSPLHF. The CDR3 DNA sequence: TGTGCCAGTAGTGTATCCAGGGTACAGGGGAGCTCCTATAATTCACCCCTCCACTTT.

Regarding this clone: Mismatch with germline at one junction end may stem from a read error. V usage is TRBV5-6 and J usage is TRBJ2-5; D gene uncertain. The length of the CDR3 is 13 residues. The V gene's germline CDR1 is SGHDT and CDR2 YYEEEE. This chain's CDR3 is CAGSLDSQETQYF. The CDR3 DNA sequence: TGTGCCGGCAGCTTGGATAGCCAAGAGACCCAGTACTTC.

The chain's CDR3 is CASSTSGSSYEQYF. CDR3 DNA sequence: TGTGCCAGCAGTACATCAGGAAGCTCCTACGAGCAGTACTTC. This chain joins TRBV6-5 and TRBJ2-7; D gene unclear. Germline-derived CDR1 and CDR2 are MNHEY and SVGAGI. The CDR3 length is 14 residues. The V end was cut by 5 bases, the J end by 0 bases, with 11 bases between.

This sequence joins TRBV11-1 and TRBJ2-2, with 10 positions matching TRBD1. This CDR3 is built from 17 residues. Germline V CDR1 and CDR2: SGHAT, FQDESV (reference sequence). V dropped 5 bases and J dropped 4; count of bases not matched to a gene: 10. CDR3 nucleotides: TGTGCCAGCAGCCCCCGGCTTGGACAGGGGGTCACCGGGGAGCTGTTTTTT. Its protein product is CASSPRLGQGVTGELFF.

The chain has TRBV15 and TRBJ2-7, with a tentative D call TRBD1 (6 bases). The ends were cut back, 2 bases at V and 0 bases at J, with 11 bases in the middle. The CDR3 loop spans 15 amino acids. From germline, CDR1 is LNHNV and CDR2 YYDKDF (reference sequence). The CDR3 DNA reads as TGTGCCACCAGCAGACCGGGACACACCTCCTACGAGCAGTACTTC. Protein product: CATSRPGHTSYEQYF. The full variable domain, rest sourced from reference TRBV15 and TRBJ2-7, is DAMVIQNPRYQVTQFGKPVTLSCSQTLNHNVMYWYQQKSSQAPKLLFHYYDKDFNNEADTPDNFQSRRPNTSFCFLDIRSPGLGDTAMYLCATSRPGHTSYEQYFGPGTRLTVT.

CDR3 in DNA: TGTGCCAGTAGTATCTCTCGCAGGATAACAGATACGCAGTATTTT. Translation: CASSISRRITDTQYF. The gene calls are TRBV19 and TRBJ2-3; D is ambiguous. The CDR3 extends over 15 amino acids. V shed 3 bases and J shed 3 bases, with 13 bases lying between them. Germline CDR1 reads LNHDA; CDR2 reads SQIVND (reference sequence).

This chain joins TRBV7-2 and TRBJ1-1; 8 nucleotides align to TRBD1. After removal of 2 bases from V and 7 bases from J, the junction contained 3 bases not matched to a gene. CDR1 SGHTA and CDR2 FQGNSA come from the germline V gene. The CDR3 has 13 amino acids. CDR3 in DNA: TGTGCCAGCAGCTTACAGGGGGCCGGTGAAGCTTTCTTT. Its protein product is CASSLQGAGEAFF.

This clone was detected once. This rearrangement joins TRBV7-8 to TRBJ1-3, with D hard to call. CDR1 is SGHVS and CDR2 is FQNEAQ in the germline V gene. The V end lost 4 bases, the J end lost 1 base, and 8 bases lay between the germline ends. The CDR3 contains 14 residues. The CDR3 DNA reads TGTGCCAGCAGCTCCGAGAAATCTGGAAACACCATATATTTT. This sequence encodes CASSSEKSGNTIYF.

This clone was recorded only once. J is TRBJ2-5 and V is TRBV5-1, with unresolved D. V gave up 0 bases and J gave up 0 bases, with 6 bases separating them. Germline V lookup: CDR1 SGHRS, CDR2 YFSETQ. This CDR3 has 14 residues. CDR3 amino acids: CASSLASDQETQYF. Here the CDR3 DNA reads TGCGCCAGCAGCTTGGCCTCAGACCAAGAGACCCAGTACTTC.

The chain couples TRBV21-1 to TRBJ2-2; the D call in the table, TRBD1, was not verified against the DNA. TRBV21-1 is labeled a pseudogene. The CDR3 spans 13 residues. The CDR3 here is CANDNLWSGELFF. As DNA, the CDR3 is TGTGCCAACGACAATCTTTGGTCCGGGGAGCTGTTTTTT.

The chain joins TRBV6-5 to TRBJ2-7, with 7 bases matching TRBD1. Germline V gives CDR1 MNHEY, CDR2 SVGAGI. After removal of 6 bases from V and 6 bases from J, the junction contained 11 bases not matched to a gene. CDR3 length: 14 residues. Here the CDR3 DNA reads TGTGCCAGCAGGAAACGCGACAGGGAAGGCGAGCAGTACTTC. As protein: CASRKRDREGEQYF.